This TCR beta chain was observed in a study of T cells in Graves' hyperthyroidism and ophthalmopathy. Study information: Prior to any treatment, at the point of initial diagnosis, peripheral blood was collected.

TCR beta CDR3 regions were amplified from RNA transcripts. The HTBI primer set served for first-round RT-PCR of the TCR CDR3. TCRdb used MiXCR to reprocess the multiplex PCR reads, holding one entry per CDR3 protein. The sample lists 650,000 to 750,000 distinct CDR3 sequences, roughly 15% occurring once. Trimming stripped 0 bases from V and 8 bases from J, with 2 bases between. CDR3 length: 11 amino acids. Germline lookup yields CDR1 ENHRY and CDR2 SYGVKD. Ten or more counts support this clonotype. Its cognate antigen is unknown. Patients aged 18 to 65 had newly diagnosed hyperthyroidism of under 2 months' duration. PBMCs were obtained from 7.5 to 10 ml fresh peripheral blood. Study-level points and caveats: Appearing also in blood were most of the thyroid clonotypes expanded above 0.001.

This TCR was sampled from a woman between 18 and 29 years old with Graves' hyperthyroidism. The V call is TRBV10-3, the J call TRBJ2-1; D gene unclear. The sample comprised blood. Written as DNA, the CDR3 is TGTGCCATCAGTGAGTCTTATGAGCAGTTCTTC. It encodes CAISESYEQFF.